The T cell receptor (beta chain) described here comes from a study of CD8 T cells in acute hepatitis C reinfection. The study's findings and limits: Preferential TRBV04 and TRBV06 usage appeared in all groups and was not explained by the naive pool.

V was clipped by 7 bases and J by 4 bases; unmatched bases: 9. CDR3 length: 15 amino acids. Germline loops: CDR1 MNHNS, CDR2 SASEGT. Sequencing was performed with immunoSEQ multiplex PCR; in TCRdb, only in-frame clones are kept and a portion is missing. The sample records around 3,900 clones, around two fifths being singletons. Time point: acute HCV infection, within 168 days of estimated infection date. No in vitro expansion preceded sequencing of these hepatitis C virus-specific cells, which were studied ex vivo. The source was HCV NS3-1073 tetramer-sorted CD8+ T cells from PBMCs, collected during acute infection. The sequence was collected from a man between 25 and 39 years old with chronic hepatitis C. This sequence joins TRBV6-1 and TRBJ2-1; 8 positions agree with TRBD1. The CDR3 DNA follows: TGTGCCAGCAACTCCGGGACAGGTTATTACAATGAGCAGTTCTTC. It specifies CASNSGTGYYNEQFF.